One sample yielded the 16 T cell receptor beta chains listed below, sequenced in a study of blood T cell repertoires in COVID-19. TCRdb keeps only in-frame clones here, not all; method: immunoSEQ multiplex PCR. The sample includes 200,000 or so clones, 88% of them seen just once. Source material: PBMCs or T cells enriched from blood (not recorded which). The source of these receptors is a woman aged 25 to 45 who had recovered from COVID-19.

The chain uses TRBV29-1 and TRBJ1-2, with D tentatively TRBD1 (6 bases). The CDR3 has 11 amino acids. Germline CDR1 reads SQVTM; CDR2 reads ANQGSEA. V lost 8 bases and J lost 6, with 13 bases in between. CDR3 protein: CSLQGRDGYTF. The CDR3 coding sequence is TGCAGCCTACAGGGTAGGGATGGCTACACCTTC.

The gene calls are TRBV7-8 and TRBJ2-2, with 8 nucleotides matching TRBD1. Germline CDR1 SGHVS, CDR2 FQNEAQ. The CDR3 runs 16 residues. The V gene end was trimmed by 1 base and the J gene end by 4 bases; junction bases not matched to a gene: 5. In DNA, the CDR3 is TGTGCCAGCAGCTTAGGTTGGACAGGGCCCACCGGGGAGCTGTTTTTT. This codes for CASSLGWTGPTGELFF.

The V call is TRBV12-5, the J call TRBJ1-6; D remains unclear. V was shortened by 3 bases and J by 1 base, with 7 bases between the two germline ends. Per germline, CDR1 LGHNT and CDR2 FRNRAP. This CDR3 is 15 amino acids long. The CDR3 region has the DNA TGTGCTAGTGGTTTTCCCGGGTCCTATAATTCACCCCTCCACTTT. It translates to CASGFPGSYNSPLHF. Looking up the rest from reference TRBV12-5 and TRBJ1-6 gives the full variable domain: DARVTQTPRHKVTEMGQEVTMRCQPILGHNTVFWYRQTMMQGLELLAYFRNRAPLDDSGMPKDRFSAEMPDATLATLKIQPSEPRDSAVYFCASGFPGSYNSPLHFGNGTRLTVT.

This chain connects TRBV7-2 to TRBJ2-7; 8 nucleotides match TRBD2. V was clipped by 4 bases and J by 1 base; unmatched bases: 3. Germline-derived CDR1 and CDR2 are SGHTA and FQGNSA. The CDR3 has 14 amino acids. The chain's CDR3 is CASSSGTRSYEQYF. CDR3 nucleotide sequence: TGTGCCAGCAGCTCAGGGACTAGATCCTACGAGCAGTACTTC. Complete variable domain (other parts from reference TRBV7-2 and TRBJ2-7): GAGVSQSPSNKVTEKGKDVELRCDPISGHTALYWYRQSLGQGLEFLIYFQGNSAPDKSGLPSDRFSAERTGGSVSTLTIQRTQQEDSAVYLCASSSGTRSYEQYFGPGTRLTVT.

The sample holds one count of this clone. CDR3 sequence reads: CASSLKRLARGADTQYF. The CDR3 nucleotides are TGTGCCAGCAGCTTAAAACGACTAGCTAGAGGCGCAGATACGCAGTATTTT. The gene calls are TRBV7-3 and TRBJ2-3; 7 nucleotides line up with TRBD2. Germline CDR1 reads SGHTA; CDR2 reads FQGTGA. The trim removed 1 base at V and 4 bases at J, leaving 11 bases unmatched. This CDR3 comprises 17 residues.

The chain is built from TRBV6-1 and TRBJ2-7; weak D call: TRBD1 (6 bases). Trimming took off 2 bases at V and 4 bases at J, with 15 bases between the two ends. Germline assignment: CDR1 MNHNS and CDR2 SASEGT. This CDR3 is built from 15 residues. CDR3 coding DNA: TGTGCCAGCAGTGAAAGGGCAGGGGTCGGTTACGAGCAGTACTTC. This sequence encodes CASSERAGVGYEQYF.

The chain couples TRBV11-2 to TRBJ1-5; 8 bases align to TRBD1. The CDR3 totals 14 residues. V was clipped by 5 bases and J by 6 bases; unmatched bases: 6. From germline, CDR1 is SGHAT and CDR2 FQNNGV. CDR3 sequence (DNA): TGTGCCAGCAGCCAGGACAGGGTGAGTCAGCCCCAGCATTTT. Translation gives CASSQDRVSQPQHF. The variable domain in full, with the rest retrieved from reference TRBV11-2 and TRBJ1-5, is EAGVAQSPRYKIIEKRQSVAFWCNPISGHATLYWYQQILGQGPKLLIQFQNNGVVDDSQLPKDRFSAERLKGVDSTLKIQPAKLEDSAVYLCASSQDRVSQPQHFGDGTRLSIL.

This clone was observed once. V is TRBV7-9 and J is TRBJ1-2, with D possibly matching TRBD1 (6 bases). The CDR3 runs 14 residues. Trimming took 4 bases from V and 4 from J, leaving 13 bases between them. Germline V lookup: CDR1 SEHNR, CDR2 FQNEAQ (reference sequence). The CDR3: CASSSQTGPYGYTF. The CDR3, as DNA: TGTGCCAGCAGCTCGCAAACAGGGCCCTATGGCTACACCTTC.

This rearrangement joins TRBV6-2 or TRBV6-3 to TRBJ2-4, with TRBD1 matching 8 bases. Germline lookup yields CDR1 MNHEY and CDR2 SVGEGT. After removal of 5 bases from V and 7 bases from J, the junction contained 16 bases not matched to a gene. The CDR3 covers 17 residues. CDR3 amino acids: CASSRPTRQGPRNIQYF. In nucleotides, the CDR3 is TGTGCCAGCAGTCGCCCGACTCGACAGGGGCCGAGGAACATTCAGTACTTC.

This clone was picked up one time. CDR3 region: CASTLLGGGNEQFF. The DNA of the CDR3 is TGTGCCAGCACGTTACTTGGGGGGGGTAACGAGCAGTTCTTC. V is TRBV2 and J is TRBJ2-1; 7 bases line up with TRBD2. The CDR3 covers 14 residues. CDR1 SNHLY and CDR2 FYNNEI come from the germline V gene. The J segment lost 10 bases and the V segment lost 7 bases, leaving 13 bases of the junction unmatched.

The CDR3 sequence is CASSVMGQGIRYSNQPQHF. The CDR3 region has the DNA TGTGCCAGCAGCGTAATGGGACAGGGAATCAGGTATAGCAATCAGCCCCAGCATTTT. The chain links TRBV5-5 to TRBJ1-5; TRBD1 matches 9 bases. This CDR3 has 19 amino acids. Losses at the gene ends were 4 bases for V and 0 bases for J; bases not matched to a gene: 14. Per the germline V gene, CDR1 is SGHKS and CDR2 is YYEKEE (reference sequence).

As regards this clone: A junction boundary mismatches the germline segment, possibly from a read error. The chain joins TRBV18 to TRBJ1-2; a possible D gene is TRBD1 (5 bases). CDR1 and CDR2 (germline): KGHSH, LQKENI. This CDR3 is built from 13 residues. CDR3 DNA: TGTGCCAGCTCACCACCAAATGCTCGACAGTTAAACTTC. Residues: CASSPPNARQLNF.

CDR3 amino acids: CASSPLGPDTQYF. For the CDR3, the DNA is TGTGCCAGCAGTCCCCTGGGGCCAGATACGCAGTATTTT. The chain links TRBV27 to TRBJ2-3, with a tentative D call TRBD1 (5 bases). Between the trimmed V and J ends, which lost 5 bases and 4 bases, there was a span of 10 bases. CDR1 is MNHEY, CDR2 SMNVEV, per germline (reference sequence). The CDR3 length is 13 residues.

The V gene is TRBV5-8, the J gene TRBJ2-6, with D maybe TRBD1 (5 bases). V gave up 4 bases and J gave up 2 bases, with 7 bases separating them. Germline V gives CDR1 SGHTS, CDR2 YDEGEE. The length of the CDR3 is 14 residues. CDR3 nucleotide sequence: TGTGCCAGCAGCCGACAGACTGGGGCCAACGTCCTGACTTTC. Protein: CASSRQTGANVLTF.

This chain joins TRBV10-1 and TRBJ2-4; 7 bases align to TRBD1. CDR3 size: 16 residues. Germline V gene sequence: CDR1 WNHNN, CDR2 SYGVQD (reference sequence). V gave up 9 bases and J gave up 3 bases; unmatched junction bases: 14. CDR3 in DNA: TGCGCCAGACGCCGGGACAGCGTCATAGGCAAAAACATTCAGTACTTC. Translating gives CARRRDSVIGKNIQYF.

The chain uses TRBV6-1 and TRBJ2-1, with D hard to call. V lost 2 bases, J lost 0 bases, and 5 bases lay in between. The CDR3 loop spans 14 amino acids. The germline V gene encodes CDR1 MNHNS and CDR2 SASEGT. CDR3 DNA: TGTGCCAGCAGTGAACTGAGCTCCTACAATGAGCAGTTCTTC. Its protein product is CASSELSSYNEQFF.